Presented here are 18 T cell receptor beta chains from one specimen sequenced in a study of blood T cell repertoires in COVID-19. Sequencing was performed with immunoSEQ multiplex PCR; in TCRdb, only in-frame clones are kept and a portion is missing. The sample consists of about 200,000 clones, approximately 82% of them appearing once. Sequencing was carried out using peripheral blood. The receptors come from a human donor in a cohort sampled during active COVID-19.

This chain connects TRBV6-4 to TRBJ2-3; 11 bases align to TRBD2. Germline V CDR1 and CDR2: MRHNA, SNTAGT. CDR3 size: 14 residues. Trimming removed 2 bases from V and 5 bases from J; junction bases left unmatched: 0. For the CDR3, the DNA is TGTGCCAGCAGTGACGGACTAGCGGGAGATACGCAGTATTTT. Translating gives CASSDGLAGDTQYF.

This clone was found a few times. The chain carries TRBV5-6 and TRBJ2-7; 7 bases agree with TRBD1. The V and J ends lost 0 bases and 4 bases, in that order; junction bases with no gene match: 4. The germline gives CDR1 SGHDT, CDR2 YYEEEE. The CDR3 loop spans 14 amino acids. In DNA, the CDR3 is TGTGCCAGCAGCTTGGAACAGGGGCGGTACGAGCAGTACTTC. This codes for CASSLEQGRYEQYF.

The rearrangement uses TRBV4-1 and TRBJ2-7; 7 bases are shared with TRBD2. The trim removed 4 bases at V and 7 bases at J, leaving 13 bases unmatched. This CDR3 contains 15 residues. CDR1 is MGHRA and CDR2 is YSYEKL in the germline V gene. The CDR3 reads CASSPGTTIGQEQYF. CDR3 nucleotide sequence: TGCGCCAGCAGCCCGGGGACTACTATAGGTCAGGAGCAGTACTTC.

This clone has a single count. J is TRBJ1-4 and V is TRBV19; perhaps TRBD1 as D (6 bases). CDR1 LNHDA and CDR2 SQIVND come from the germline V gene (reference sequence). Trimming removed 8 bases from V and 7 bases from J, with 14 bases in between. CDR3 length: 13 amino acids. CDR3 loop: CASQAGVREKLFF. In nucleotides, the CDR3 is TGTGCCAGTCAAGCAGGGGTTCGTGAAAAACTGTTTTTT.

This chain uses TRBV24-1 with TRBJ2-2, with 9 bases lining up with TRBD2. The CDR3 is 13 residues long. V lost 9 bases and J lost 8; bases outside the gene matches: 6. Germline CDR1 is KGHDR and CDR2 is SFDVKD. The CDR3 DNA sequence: TGTGCCACCGGGCTAGCGGGACAGGGGGAGCTGTTTTTT. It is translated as CATGLAGQGELFF.

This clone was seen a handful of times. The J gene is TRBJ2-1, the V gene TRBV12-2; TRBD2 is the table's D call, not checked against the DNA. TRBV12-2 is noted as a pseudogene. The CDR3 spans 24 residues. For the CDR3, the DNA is TGTGCAAGTCGCTCACCGCGGGATCAGGACACAGGAAGAATGATTAAGGATCCCTGGAATGAGCAGTTCTTC. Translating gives CASRSPRDQDTGRMIKDPWNEQFF.

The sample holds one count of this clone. The CDR3 DNA is TGTGCCAGCAGTTTTGAGAGCGAGCAGTACTTC. Its translation is CASSFESEQYF. The genes are TRBV12-3 or TRBV12-4 and TRBJ2-7; the D is unclear. The CDR3 loop spans 11 amino acids. The V and J ends lost 3 bases and 6 bases respectively, with 6 bases between them.

This CDR3 reads CASSLDSGPYNEQFF. The CDR3 coding sequence is TGCGCCAGCAGCTTGGATAGCGGGCCCTACAATGAGCAGTTCTTC. The chain recombines TRBV5-1 with TRBJ2-1; 7 positions match TRBD2. This CDR3 has 15 amino acids. Unmatched junction bases numbered 2, after V lost 0 bases and J lost 2 bases. Germline-derived CDR1 and CDR2 are SGHRS and YFSETQ. The variable domain in full, completed from reference TRBV5-1 and TRBJ2-1, reads KAGVTQTPRYLIKTRGQQVTLSCSPISGHRSVSWYQQTPGQGLQFLFEYFSETQRNKGNFPGRFSGRQFSNSRSEMNVSTLELGDSALYLCASSLDSGPYNEQFFGPGTRLTVL.

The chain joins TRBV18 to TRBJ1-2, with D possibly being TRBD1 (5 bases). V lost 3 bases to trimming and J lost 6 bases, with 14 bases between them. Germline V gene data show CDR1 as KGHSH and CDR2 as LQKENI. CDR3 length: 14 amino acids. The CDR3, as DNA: TGTGCCAGCTCACCCGGCGCAGGGCCGGATGGCTACACCTTC. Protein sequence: CASSPGAGPDGYTF.

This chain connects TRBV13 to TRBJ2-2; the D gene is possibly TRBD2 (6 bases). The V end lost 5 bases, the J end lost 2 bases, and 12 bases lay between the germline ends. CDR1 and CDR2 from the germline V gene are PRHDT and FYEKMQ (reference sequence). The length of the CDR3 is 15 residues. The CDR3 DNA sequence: TGTGCCAGCAGCCCATTAGCGGAAAACACCGGGGAGCTGTTTTTT. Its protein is CASSPLAENTGELFF.

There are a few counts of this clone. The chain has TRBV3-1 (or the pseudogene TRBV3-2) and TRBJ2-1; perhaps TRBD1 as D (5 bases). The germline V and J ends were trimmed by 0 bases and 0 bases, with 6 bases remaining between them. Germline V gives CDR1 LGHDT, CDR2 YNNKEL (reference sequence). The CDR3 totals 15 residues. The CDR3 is CASSQDRVSYNEQFF. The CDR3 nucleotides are TGTGCCAGCAGCCAAGACAGGGTCTCCTACAATGAGCAGTTCTTC.

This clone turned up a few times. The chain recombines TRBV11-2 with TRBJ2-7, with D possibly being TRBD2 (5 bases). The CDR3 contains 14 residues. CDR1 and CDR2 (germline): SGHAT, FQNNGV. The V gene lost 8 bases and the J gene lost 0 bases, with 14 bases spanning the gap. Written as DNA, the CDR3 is TGTGCCAGCCGCCGGACGGGGAGCTCCTACGAGCAGTACTTC. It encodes CASRRTGSSYEQYF.

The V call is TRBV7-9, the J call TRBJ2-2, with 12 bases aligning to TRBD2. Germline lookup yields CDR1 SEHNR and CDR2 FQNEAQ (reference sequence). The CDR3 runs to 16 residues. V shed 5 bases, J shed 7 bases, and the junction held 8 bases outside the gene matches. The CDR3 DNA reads TGTGCCAGCAGCCCCCTAGCGGGAGGGCCATACGGGGAGCTGTTTTTT. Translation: CASSPLAGGPYGELFF.

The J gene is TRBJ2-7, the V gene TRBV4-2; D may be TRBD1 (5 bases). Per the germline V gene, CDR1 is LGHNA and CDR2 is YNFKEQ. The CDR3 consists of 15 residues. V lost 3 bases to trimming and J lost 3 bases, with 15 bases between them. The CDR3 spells CASSQMDNINYEQYF. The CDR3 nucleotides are TGTGCCAGCAGCCAGATGGACAACATTAACTACGAGCAGTACTTC.

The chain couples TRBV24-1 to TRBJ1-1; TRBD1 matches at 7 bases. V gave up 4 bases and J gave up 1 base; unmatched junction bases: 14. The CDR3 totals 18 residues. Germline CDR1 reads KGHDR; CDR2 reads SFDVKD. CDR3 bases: TGTGCCACCAGTGACTCAGACAGGGTAGGAGGAAAGAACACTGAAGCTTTCTTT. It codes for CATSDSDRVGGKNTEAFF.

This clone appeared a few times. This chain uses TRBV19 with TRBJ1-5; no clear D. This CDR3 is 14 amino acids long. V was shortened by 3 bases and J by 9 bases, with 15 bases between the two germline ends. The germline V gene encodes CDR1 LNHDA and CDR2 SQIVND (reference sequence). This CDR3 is CASSIPRDTGPQHF. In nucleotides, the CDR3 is TGTGCCAGTAGTATCCCCCGGGATACGGGGCCCCAGCATTTT.

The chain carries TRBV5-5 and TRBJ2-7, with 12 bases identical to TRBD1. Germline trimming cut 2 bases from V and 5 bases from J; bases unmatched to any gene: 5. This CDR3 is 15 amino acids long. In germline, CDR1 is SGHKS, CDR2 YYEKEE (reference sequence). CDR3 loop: CASSFRDRGLHEQYF. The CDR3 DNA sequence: TGTGCCAGCAGCTTCCGGGACAGGGGGCTACACGAGCAGTACTTC.

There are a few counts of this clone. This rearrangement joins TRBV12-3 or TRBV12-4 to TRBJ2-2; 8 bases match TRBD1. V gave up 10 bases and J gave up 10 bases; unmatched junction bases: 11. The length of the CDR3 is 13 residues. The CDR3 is CAIIPDQGAELFF. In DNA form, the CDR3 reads TGTGCCATCATCCCCGACCAGGGGGCGGAGCTGTTTTTT.